The source of this T cell receptor beta chain is a study of T cell responses to AZD1222 COVID-19 vaccine. The repertoire was sequenced with immunoSEQ multiplex PCR; TCRdb's copy has only in-frame clones and lacks some. The repertoire consists of fewer than 140,000 clones, with roughly 91% occurring once and the leading ten covering roughly 8%. Per the germline V gene, CDR1 is LNHDA and CDR2 is SQIVND (reference sequence). The ends were cut back, 6 bases at V and 1 base at J, with 9 bases in the middle. The CDR3 runs 13 residues. The receptor was derived from an adult who received the AZD1222 COVID-19 vaccine. The chain combines TRBV19 with TRBJ1-1; D not certain. The sample was peripheral blood, taken 28 days after the second AZD1222 dose. The CDR3 coding sequence is TGTGCCAGTAGCCGTATGGGGAACACTGAAGCTTTCTTT. Amino acid sequence: CASSRMGNTEAFF.